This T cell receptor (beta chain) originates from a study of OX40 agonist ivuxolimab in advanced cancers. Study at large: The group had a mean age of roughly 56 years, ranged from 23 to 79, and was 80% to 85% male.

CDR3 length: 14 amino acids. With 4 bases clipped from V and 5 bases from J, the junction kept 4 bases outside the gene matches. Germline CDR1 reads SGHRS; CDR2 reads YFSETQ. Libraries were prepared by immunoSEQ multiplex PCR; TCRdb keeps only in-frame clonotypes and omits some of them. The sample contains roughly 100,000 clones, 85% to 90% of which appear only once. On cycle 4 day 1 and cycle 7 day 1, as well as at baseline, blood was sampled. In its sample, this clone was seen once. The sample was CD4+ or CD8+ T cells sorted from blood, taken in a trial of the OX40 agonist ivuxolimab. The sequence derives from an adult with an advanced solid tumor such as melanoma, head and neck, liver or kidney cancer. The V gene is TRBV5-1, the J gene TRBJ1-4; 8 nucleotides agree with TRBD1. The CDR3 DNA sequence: TGCGCCAGCAGCCCACAGGGGGGAAATGAAAAACTGTTTTTT. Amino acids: CASSPQGGNEKLFF.